This T cell receptor (beta chain) was recorded in a study of blood T cell repertoires in COVID-19. Looking at the study overall: Sample material is recorded as cDNA or gDNA derived from T cells, B-cell-depleted T cells, or PBMCs.

As handled by the study authors: Estimation of nucleated cell counts was performed using reference gene primer amplification. TCRdb's copy holds only in-frame clones and misses some; the assay was immunoSEQ multiplex PCR. V and J calls and clone size follow that table, whereas D and trimming were derived from the DNA. The sample has 130,000 to 150,000 clones, roughly nine tenths seen once. Trimming removed 2 bases from V and 0 bases from J, with 14 bases in between. CDR3 size: 17 residues. Germline V gene sequence: CDR1 MDHEN, CDR2 SYDVKM. The chain carries TRBV28 and TRBJ1-5, with D tentatively TRBD1 (5 bases). The TCR sequence derives from a woman aged 60-70 years with active COVID-19. Sample: peripheral blood. CDR3 coding DNA: TGTGCCAGCAGTTTACACGGGGGGTTAACTAGCAATCAGCCCCAGCATTTT. This encodes CASSLHGGLTSNQPQHF.